Reported below is one T cell receptor beta chain. CDR1 is SGHNT and CDR2 is YYREEE in the germline V gene (reference sequence). The CDR3 sequence is 12 residues long. V was clipped by 4 bases and J by 7 bases, with 9 bases between them. This specimen belongs to a study of OX40 agonist ivuxolimab in advanced cancers. Study-level background: Dose-escalation patients suffered from hepatocellular carcinoma, melanoma, renal cell or head and neck cancer.

The table came from immunoSEQ multiplex PCR; TCRdb's copy has only in-frame clones and leaves some out. Among about 34,000 clones listed, roughly 80% were seen once. The chain combines TRBV5-4 with TRBJ2-1; possible D gene TRBD1, 6 bases. This specimen was CD4+ or CD8+ T cells sorted from blood, taken in a trial of the OX40 agonist ivuxolimab. The TCR originated in an adult with an advanced solid tumor such as melanoma, head and neck, liver or kidney cancer. The CDR3 coding sequence is TGTGCCAGCAGCCGTGGACAGAATGAGCAGTTCTTC. Amino acid sequence: CASSRGQNEQFF.